This paragraph covers one TCR beta chain sequence. Its antigen remains unknown. Profiled with immunoSEQ multiplex PCR; TCRdb holds only in-frame clones, not every one. This table has more than 500,000 clones, roughly 95% appearing once. Trimming stripped 2 bases from V and 5 bases from J, with 10 bases between. CDR3 length equals 13 residues. Germline CDR1 reads SGHDN; CDR2 reads FVKESK. The source of the sample is a study of shared clonotypes between healthy human individuals. Study-level findings and limits: Generation probability values for non-shared clonotypes were lower than those for clonotypes shared by all four donors.

J is TRBJ2-7 and V is TRBV14, with D unresolved. The specimen was naive CD4+ T cells sorted from blood. The sample's subset: CD45RA+ positively selected. The receptor was isolated from a woman aged 25-40 years in good health. CDR3 loop: CASSQRKGNEQYF. Written as DNA, the CDR3 is TGTGCCAGCAGCCAAAGGAAGGGAAACGAGCAGTACTTC. Variable domain in full (rest from reference TRBV14 and TRBJ2-7): EAGVTQFPSHSVIEKGQTVTLRCDPISGHDNLYWYRRVMGKEIKFLLHFVKESKQDESGMPNNRFLAERTGGTYSTLKVQPAELEDSGVYFCASSQRKGNEQYFGPGTRLTVT.